Sequencing of this T cell receptor (beta chain) was carried out in a study of radiotherapy plus CTLA-4 blockade in lung cancer. V was shortened by 8 bases and J by 2 bases, with 13 bases between the two germline ends. Per germline, CDR1 MNHNS and CDR2 SASEGT. The CDR3 spans 13 residues. This clone was found once. Sequencing used immunoSEQ multiplex PCR; TCRdb keeps in-frame clones, though not all of them. The data contain 120,000 or so clones, about nine tenths of them seen just once; the ten biggest clones take up more than 6.5%. The rearrangement uses TRBV6-1 and TRBJ2-7; tentatively, D is TRBD1 (5 bases). Here the sequenced sample was peripheral blood, taken from a patient treated with radiotherapy plus ipilimumab. The source of this sequence is a human donor with non-small cell lung cancer that progressed on radiotherapy plus ipilimumab. CDR3 sequence reads: CASGAAPPYEQYF. The DNA of the CDR3 is TGTGCCAGCGGGGCGGCCCCACCCTACGAGCAGTACTTC.